This T cell receptor beta chain emerged from a study of shared clonotypes between healthy human individuals. Overall study: Used for every donor were three CD4 naive, three CD4 memory, two CD8 naive and one CD8 memory plate. General study findings and limits: Richness estimates generally favored naive over memory subsets.

About this clone: Its antigen is still unknown.

Donors comprised healthy HIV-negative adults lacking recent acute infections or vaccinations. Memory CD4+ cells were the fraction left after CD45RA+ naive selection. Libraries were prepared by immunoSEQ multiplex PCR; TCRdb keeps only in-frame clonotypes and omits some of them. The sample yields some 1,100,000 clones, about 84% seen once. Per the germline V gene, CDR1 is SGHAT and CDR2 is FQDESV (reference sequence). The CDR3 extends over 19 amino acids. The J segment lost 1 base and the V segment lost 3 bases, leaving 7 bases of the junction unmatched. The V gene is TRBV11-1, the J gene TRBJ2-4; TRBD2 aligns across 15 bases. The TCR was taken from a man younger than 35 in good health. Some clones in this sample may be carry-over from other donors' samples. The sample taken for sequencing was memory CD4+ T cells from PBMCs. Documented subset: CD45RA-negative fraction. This CDR3 reads CASSLTGLAGGQAKNIQYF. CDR3 in DNA: TGTGCCAGCAGCTTGACGGGACTAGCGGGAGGACAGGCCAAAAACATTCAGTACTTC.